These 2 T cell receptor beta chains share one sample of origin, sequenced in a study of T-cell memory formation after mild COVID-19. In TCRdb, the 5' RACE reads were re-called with MiXCR into one record per CDR3 protein. The data hold almost 550,000 distinct CDR3 sequences, with approximately 20% observed a single time. The specimen was PBMCs or a T cell subset sorted from them (not recorded which). These receptors came from an adult woman who had mild COVID-19 (a few samples of this study predate the infection). Cell type and time point are not known.

This clonotype was seen only a few times. The DNA for the CDR3 is TGCGCCAGCAAAGAGGAGGGGGCGCCTGAAGCTTTCTTT. Its translation is CASKEEGAPEAFF. The chain has TRBV5-1 and TRBJ1-1; 7 bases fit TRBD1. Germline CDR1 is SGHRS and CDR2 is YFSETQ. V was pared by 6 bases and J by 6 bases, with 8 bases of the junction left unmatched. The CDR3 is 13 residues long. Complete variable domain (other parts from reference TRBV5-1 and TRBJ1-1): KAGVTQTPRYLIKTRGQQVTLSCSPISGHRSVSWYQQTPGQGLQFLFEYFSETQRNKGNFPGRFSGRQFSNSRSEMNVSTLELGDSALYLCASKEEGAPEAFFGQGTRLTVV.

The chain couples TRBV27 to TRBJ2-3, with D perhaps matching TRBD2 (6 bases). The CDR3 runs to 14 residues. Germline CDR1 reads MNHEY; CDR2 reads SMNVEV (reference sequence). V lost 3 bases and J 3 bases, leaving 10 bases between the germline ends. The CDR3 bases are TGTGCCAGCAGTTTTGCGGGGTTTACAGATACGCAGTATTTT. It translates to CASSFAGFTDTQYF.